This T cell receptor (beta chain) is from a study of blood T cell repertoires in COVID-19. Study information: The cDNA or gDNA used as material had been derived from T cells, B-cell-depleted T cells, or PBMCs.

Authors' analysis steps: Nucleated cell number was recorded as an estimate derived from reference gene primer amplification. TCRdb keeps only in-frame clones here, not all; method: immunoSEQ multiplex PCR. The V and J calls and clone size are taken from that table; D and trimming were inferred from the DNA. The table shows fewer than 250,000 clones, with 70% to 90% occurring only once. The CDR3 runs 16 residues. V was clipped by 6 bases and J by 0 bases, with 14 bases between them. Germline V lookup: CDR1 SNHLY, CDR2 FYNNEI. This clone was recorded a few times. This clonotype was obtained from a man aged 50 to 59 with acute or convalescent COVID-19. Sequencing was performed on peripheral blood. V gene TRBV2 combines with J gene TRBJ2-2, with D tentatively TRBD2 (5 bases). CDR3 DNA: TGTGCCAGCAGCCCAGAGGGCCAGACGAACACCGGGGAGCTGTTTTTT. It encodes CASSPEGQTNTGELFF.